Sequencing of this TCR beta chain was carried out in a study of blood T cell repertoires in COVID-19. Germline-derived CDR1 and CDR2 are MDHEN and SYDVKM. The CDR3 contains 15 residues. Trimming left V 3 bases short and J 1 base short, with 10 bases between. TCRdb's copy holds only in-frame clones and misses some; the assay was immunoSEQ multiplex PCR. Among about 150,000 clones listed, roughly nine tenths were seen once. The study drew participants aged about 18 to 89 years from approximately 25 US areas. The sample was PBMCs or T cells enriched from blood (not recorded which). The receptor was derived from a woman aged 50 to 60 who had recovered from COVID-19. V and J are TRBV28 and TRBJ2-1; D may be TRBD1 (6 bases). The chain's CDR3 is CASSFPGQSYNEQFF. In DNA form, the CDR3 reads TGTGCCAGCAGTTTTCCCGGACAGTCCTACAATGAGCAGTTCTTC.